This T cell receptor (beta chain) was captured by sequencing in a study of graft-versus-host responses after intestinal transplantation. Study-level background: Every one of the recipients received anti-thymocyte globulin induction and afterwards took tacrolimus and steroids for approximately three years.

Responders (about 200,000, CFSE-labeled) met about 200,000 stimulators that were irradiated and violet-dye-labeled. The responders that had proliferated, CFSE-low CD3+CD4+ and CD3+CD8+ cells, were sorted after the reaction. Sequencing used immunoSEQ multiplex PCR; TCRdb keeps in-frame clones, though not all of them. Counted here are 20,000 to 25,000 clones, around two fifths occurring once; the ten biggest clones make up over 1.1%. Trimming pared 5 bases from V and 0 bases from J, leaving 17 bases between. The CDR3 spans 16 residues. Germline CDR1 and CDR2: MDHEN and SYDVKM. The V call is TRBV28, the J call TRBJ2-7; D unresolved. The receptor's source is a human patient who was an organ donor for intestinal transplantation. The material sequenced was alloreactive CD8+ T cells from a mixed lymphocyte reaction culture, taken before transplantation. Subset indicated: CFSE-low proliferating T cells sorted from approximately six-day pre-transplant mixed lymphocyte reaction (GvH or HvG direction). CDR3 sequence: CASSPPPSASSYEQYF. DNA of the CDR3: TGTGCCAGCAGTCCTCCGCCAAGCGCCAGCTCCTACGAGCAGTACTTC.